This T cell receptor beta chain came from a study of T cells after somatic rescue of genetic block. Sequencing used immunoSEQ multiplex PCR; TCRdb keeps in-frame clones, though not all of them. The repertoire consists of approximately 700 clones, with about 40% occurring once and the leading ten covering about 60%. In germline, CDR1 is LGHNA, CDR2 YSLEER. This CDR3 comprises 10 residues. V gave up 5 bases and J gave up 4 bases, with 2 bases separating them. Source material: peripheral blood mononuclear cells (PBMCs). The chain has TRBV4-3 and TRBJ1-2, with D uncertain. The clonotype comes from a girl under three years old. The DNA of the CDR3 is TGCGCCAGCAGCTTCTATGGCTACACCTTC. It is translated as CASSFYGYTF.